Here is one T cell receptor beta chain with its context. This sample was included in a study of T cells in Graves' hyperthyroidism and ophthalmopathy. Patients aged 18 to 65 had newly diagnosed hyperthyroidism of under 2 months' duration. Pregnant or lactating patients were excluded, as were those with uncontrolled infection or other autoimmune disease. TCR beta CDR3 sequences were amplified from RNA transcripts. The primer set for the first-round RT-PCR of the TCR CDR3 was HTBI. TCRdb used MiXCR to reprocess the multiplex PCR reads, holding one entry per CDR3 protein. The top ten hold 6.5% to 8% of the sample, which has a few hundred thousand distinct CDR3 sequences, less than 20% seen once. This clonotype originated in a woman younger than 45 with Graves' hyperthyroidism. Input material: blood.

The CDR3 DNA is TGCAGTGCTAGAGATAGGTGGTACAGCAATCAGCCCCAGCATTTT. The encoded protein is CSARDRWYSNQPQHF. The chain links TRBV20-1 to TRBJ1-5; D not certain. Germline CDR1 is DFQATT and CDR2 is SNEGSKA (reference sequence). V gave up 0 bases and J gave up 1 base, with 10 bases separating them. The CDR3 length is 15 residues.